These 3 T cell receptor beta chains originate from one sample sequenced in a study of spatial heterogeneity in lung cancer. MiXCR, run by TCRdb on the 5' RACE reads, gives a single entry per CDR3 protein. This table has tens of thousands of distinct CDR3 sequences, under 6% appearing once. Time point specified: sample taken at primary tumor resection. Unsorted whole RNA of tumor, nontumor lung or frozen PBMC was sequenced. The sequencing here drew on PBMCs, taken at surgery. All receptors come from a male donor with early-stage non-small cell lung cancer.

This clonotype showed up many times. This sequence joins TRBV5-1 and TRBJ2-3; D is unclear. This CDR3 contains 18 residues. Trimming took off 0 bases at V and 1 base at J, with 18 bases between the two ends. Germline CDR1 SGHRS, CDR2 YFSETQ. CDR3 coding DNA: TGCGCCAGCAGCTTGGGATTCAGCAAGACCGTTGGCACAGATACGCAGTATTTT. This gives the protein CASSLGFSKTVGTDTQYF.

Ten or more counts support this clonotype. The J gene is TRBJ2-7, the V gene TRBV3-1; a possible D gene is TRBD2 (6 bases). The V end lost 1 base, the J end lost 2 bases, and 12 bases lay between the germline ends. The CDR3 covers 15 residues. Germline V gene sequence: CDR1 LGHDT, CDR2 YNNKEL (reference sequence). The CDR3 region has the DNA TGTGCCAGCAGCCAAGTATCGAGCGGGCCCTACGAGCAGTACTTC. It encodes CASSQVSSGPYEQYF.

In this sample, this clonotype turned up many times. As DNA, the CDR3 is TGTGCCAGCAGCCACTTCACAGATAACACCGGGGAGCTGTTTTTT. Protein sequence: CASSHFTDNTGELFF. The V gene is TRBV25-1, the J gene TRBJ2-2, with unresolved D. The CDR3 spans 15 residues. Germline V gene lookup returns CDR1 MGHDK and CDR2 SYGVNS. Deletions cut 6 bases from V and 2 bases from J, with 13 bases between.